Listed below are T cell receptor beta chains from one sample, sequenced in a study of technical replicates of blood from several donors. The data were produced by immunoSEQ multiplex PCR, yet TCRdb's version contains in-frame clones alone and is incomplete. The table lists about 76,000 clones, roughly 92% of them singletons, with 0.3% to 0.5% in the top ten. Sequencing was performed on T cells isolated from PBMCs. These receptors originate from a human donor in good health. Both conserved end residues are part of each CDR3. A D gene is named only where the DNA matches it firmly. Size values are once, few and many counts, or a class for expanded clones, and some rows have none.

TRBJ1-2 | TRBV19 | - | - | TGTGCCAGTAGTGTACAGGGTAGGAACGGCTACACCTTC | CASSVQGRNGYTF
TRBJ1-2 | TRBV19 | - | - | TGTGCCAGCGGAAACCCCGCAGGACAAATAAACTATGGCTACACCTTC | CASGNPAGQINYGYTF
TRBJ2-6 | TRBV7-2 | - | - | TGTGCCAGCAGCTTAGGTCTCTCTGGGGCCAACGTCCTGACTTTC | CASSLGLSGANVLTF
TRBJ1-1 | TRBV4-1 | - | - | TGCGCCAGCAGCCAAACCCGTTCGGGGTCCTCGACTGAAGCTTTCTTT | CASSQTRSGSSTEAFF
TRBJ2-7 | TRBV6-5 | TRBD1 | - | TGTGCCAGCAATCATGCCCCGGGACAGTCCTACGAGCAGTACTTC | CASNHAPGQSYEQYF
TRBJ2-1 | TRBV30 | - | - | TGTGCCTGGAGTGGACTAGTCGTCGATGAGCAGTTCTTC | CAWSGLVVDEQFF
TRBJ2-5 | TRBV7-9 | - | - | TGTGCCAGCAGCTTAAAGGTTGGACTGGAAGAGACCCAGTACTTC | CASSLKVGLEETQYF
TRBJ1-4 | TRBV4-1 | TRBD1 | - | TGCGCCAGCACCCCAAGGGGGCCTACCGGGGAAAAACTGTTTTTT | CASTPRGPTGEKLFF
TRBJ1-5 | TRBV7-2 | - | once | TGTGCCAGCAGCCTCGACGGGGGTTTTCAGCCCCAGCATTTT | CASSLDGGFQPQHF
TRBJ2-5 | TRBV28 | TRBD1 | - | TGTGCCAGCAGTTCGGCAGGGGGTTGGGGAGAGACCCAGTACTTC | CASSSAGGWGETQYF
TRBJ2-1 | TRBV28 | - | - | TGTGCCAGCAGTTTTCGGCTAGGAAGCTCCTACAATGAGCAGTTCTTC | CASSFRLGSSYNEQFF
TRBJ2-7 | TRBV12-5 | TRBD2 | - | TGTGCTAGTGGCGGGACTAGCGGGAGCTACGAGCAGTACTTC | CASGGTSGSYEQYF
TRBJ2-5 | TRBV28 | - | - | TGTGCCTCGCGACGGGAGTGGCAGACCCAGTACTTC | CASRREWQTQYF
TRBJ2-2 | TRBV9 | - | - | TGTGCCAGCACTTCGGGTCGGTGGACCGGGGAGCTGTTTTTT | CASTSGRWTGELFF
TRBJ1-2 | TRBV29-1 | - | - | TGCAGCGTTGAGGGCGGGGGGACTCATGGCTACACCTTC | CSVEGGGTHGYTF
TRBJ2-1 | TRBV11-1 | TRBD2 | - | TGTGCCAGCAGCTCCCCGGGTATTCTAGCGGGAGGCAATGAGCAGTTCTTC | CASSSPGILAGGNEQFF
TRBJ2-7 | TRBV4-3 | - | - | TGCGCCAGCAGCCAGATGACAGGTTACTACTACGAGCAGTACTTC | CASSQMTGYYYEQYF
TRBJ1-4 | TRBV30 | TRBD1 | - | TGTGCCTGGGCCCGGGACAGTTCGAATGAAAAACTGTTTTTT | CAWARDSSNEKLFF
TRBJ1-1 | TRBV6-5 | - | - | TGTGCCAGCAGTTACTCGATGTCCGGGATGGGTACTGAAGCTTTCTTT | CASSYSMSGMGTEAFF
TRBJ1-1 | TRBV6-1 | - | - | TGTGCCAGCAGTGATGGACTGGCCGAAGCTTTCTTT | CASSDGLAEAFF
TRBJ2-7 | TRBV6-4 | TRBD2 | - | TGTGCCAGCAGTAGAGGACTAGCGGGTGCCTACGAGCAGTACTTC | CASSRGLAGAYEQYF
TRBJ2-3 | TRBV28 | - | - | TGTGCCAGCAGTTTGCTGGCCCCCAGTTGGCAGTATTTT | CASSLLAPSWQYF
TRBJ1-5 | TRBV16 | - | - | TGTGCCAGCGGACAGAGTTTTAAAGGCGATAGCAATCAGCCCCAGCATTTT | CASGQSFKGDSNQPQHF
TRBJ2-7 | TRBV7-2 | - | - | TGTGCCAGCACCTCGGGATTCTACGAGCAGTACTTC | CASTSGFYEQYF
TRBJ1-1 | TRBV19 | - | - | TGTGCCAGTAGTATGGACATCCTGGTAGGCACTGAAGCTTTCTTT | CASSMDILVGTEAFF
TRBJ2-3 | TRBV5-1 | TRBD2 | - | TGCGCCAGCAGCTCGGGACTAGCGGAAACAGATACGCAGTATTTT | CASSSGLAETDTQYF
TRBJ2-5 | TRBV27 | TRBD2 | once | TGTGCCAGCAGTTTCCTAGCGGGAGGACAAGAGACCCAGTACTTC | CASSFLAGGQETQYF
TRBJ1-1 | TRBV19 | - | - | TGTGCCAGTAGTGGACCAGGGGAGTACACTGAAGCTTTCTTT | CASSGPGEYTEAFF
TRBJ1-2 | TRBV4-3 | - | - | TGCGCCAGCAGCCAATCAAAAGGACAGCTCCTTGGCTACACCTTC | CASSQSKGQLLGYTF
TRBJ2-1 | TRBV7-3 | TRBD2 | - | TGTGCCAGCAGCCCCCAGGGACTAGCGGCAAATGAGCAGTTCTTC | CASSPQGLAANEQFF
TRBJ2-7 | TRBV15 | TRBD1 | - | TGTGCCACCAGCAGGACCGGGACAGGGCTCTCCTACGAGCAGTACTTC | CATSRTGTGLSYEQYF
TRBJ1-5 | TRBV25-1 | TRBD1 | - | TGTGCCATCCGGGACAGGGTCTATCAGCCCCAGCATTTT | CAIRDRVYQPQHF
TRBJ2-1 | TRBV21-1 | - | - | TGTGCCAGCAGCAAAAATAGGGGACTAGCGCAAAATGAGCAGTTCTTC | CASSKNRGLAQNEQFF
TRBJ1-2 | TRBV9 | TRBD1 | - | TGTGCCAGCAGCGTCGGGACAGCTACTAACTATGGCTACACCTTC | CASSVGTATNYGYTF
TRBJ2-4 | TRBV30 | TRBD1 | - | TGTGCCTGGAGTGTGGGGACAGGTGACATTCAGTACTTC | CAWSVGTGDIQYF
TRBJ1-2 | TRBV19 | TRBD1 | - | TGTGCCAGCACCGGGACAGGGGTTATCTCCCCTGGCTACACCTTC | CASTGTGVISPGYTF
TRBJ2-7 | TRBV4-2 | TRBD2 | - | TGTGCCAGCAGCCAAGATCGGGAACTAGCGACCTACGAGCAGTACTTC | CASSQDRELATYEQYF
TRBJ1-1 | TRBV12-5 | - | once | TGTGCTAGTGGTTTGGTACGGGACACTGAAGCTTTCTTT | CASGLVRDTEAFF
TRBJ2-7 | TRBV5-6 | TRBD2 | - | TGTGCCAGCAGCTTGGAGCTAGCGGGAGTGAGCGAGCAGTACTTC | CASSLELAGVSEQYF
TRBJ1-1 | TRBV19 | - | - | TGTGCCAGTAGGGCGGAATGGGGGAGGGGGACTGAAGCTTTCTTT | CASRAEWGRGTEAFF
TRBJ2-4 | TRBV4-1 | - | once | TGCGCCAGCAGCCAGCTAGGTTTAGCCAAAAACATTCAGTACTTC | CASSQLGLAKNIQYF
TRBJ2-1 | TRBV7-9 | - | - | TGTGCCAGCAGCCCTAAGTTGCGGGAACCCTACAATGAGCAGTTCTTC | CASSPKLREPYNEQFF
TRBJ2-7 | TRBV19 | - | once | TGTGCCAGTAGTATCCGTGTCAGCTCCTACGAGCAGTACTTC | CASSIRVSSYEQYF
TRBJ2-7 | TRBV28 | - | - | TGTGCCAGCAGTTTAGCCACAGGGAACGAGCAGTACTTC | CASSLATGNEQYF
TRBJ1-4 | TRBV28 | TRBD1 | - | TGTGCCAGCACCGGGCCTTGGGACAGTTCTGCAACTAATGAAAAACTGTTTTTT | CASTGPWDSSATNEKLFF
TRBJ2-5 | TRBV6-5 | - | - | TGTGCCAGCAGTTACTCGACTGAACCCCAAGAGACCCAGTACTTC | CASSYSTEPQETQYF
TRBJ1-2 | TRBV30 | TRBD1 | - | TGTGCCTGGAGTCTCGGGACAGGGGTTGGCTACACCTTC | CAWSLGTGVGYTF
TRBJ2-5 | TRBV15 | TRBD2 | - | TGTGCCACCAGCAACCTAAGCGGGAGGTATCCTGAGACCCAGTACTTC | CATSNLSGRYPETQYF
TRBJ1-3 | TRBV30 | TRBD1 | few | TGTGCCTGGAGTGAATGGACAGGGGACTTCCTCTCTGGAAACACCATATATTTT | CAWSEWTGDFLSGNTIYF
TRBJ2-2 | TRBV4-3 | - | - | TGCGCCAGCAGCCAAGTCCGGGAGCGGAGGACCGGGGAGCTGTTTTTT | CASSQVRERRTGELFF
TRBJ1-5 | TRBV30 | - | - | TGTGCCTGGAATCCAAGTAGAGATCAGCCCCAGCATTTT | CAWNPSRDQPQHF